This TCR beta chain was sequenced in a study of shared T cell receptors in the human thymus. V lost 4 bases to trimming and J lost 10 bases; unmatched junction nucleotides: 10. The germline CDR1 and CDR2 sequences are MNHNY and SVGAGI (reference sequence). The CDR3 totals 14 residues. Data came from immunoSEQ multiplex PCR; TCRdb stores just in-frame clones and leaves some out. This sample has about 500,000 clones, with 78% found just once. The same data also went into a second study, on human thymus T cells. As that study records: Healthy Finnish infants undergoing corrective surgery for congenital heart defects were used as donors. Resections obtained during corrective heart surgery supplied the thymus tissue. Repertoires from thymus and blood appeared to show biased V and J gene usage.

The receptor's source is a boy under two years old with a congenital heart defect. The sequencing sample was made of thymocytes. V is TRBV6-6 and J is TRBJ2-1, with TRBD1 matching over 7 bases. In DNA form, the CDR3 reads TGTGCCAGCAGTTTTTCAGGGGGTGCGTGGGAGCAGTTCTTC. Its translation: CASSFSGGAWEQFF.